This T cell receptor beta chain was captured in a study of cytotoxic CD8 clonotypes in ibrutinib-treated CLL. CDR3 length: 15 amino acids. Germline-derived CDR1 and CDR2 are SGDLS and YYNGEE. V gave up 2 bases and J gave up 1 base, with 9 bases separating them. Profiling relied on immunoSEQ multiplex PCR, and the TCRdb table lists in-frame clones only, not all of them. Counted here are just over 200,000 clones, more than 70% occurring once; the ten biggest clones make up roughly 10%. The origin of this receptor is a human donor with chronic lymphocytic leukemia. This material consisted of PBMCs, taken after 12 months of ibrutinib treatment. V gene TRBV9 combines with J gene TRBJ2-2; D is ambiguous. The CDR3 bases are TGTGCCAGCAGCGTGAGGACGGAGAACACCGGGGAGCTGTTTTTT. Its translation: CASSVRTENTGELFF.